A single TCR beta chain is shown here with its context. This table comes from immunoSEQ multiplex PCR, and its TCRdb copy is limited to in-frame clones, with some not included. Among just under 90,000 clones listed, about 88% were seen once. Germline trimming cut 7 bases from V and 1 base from J; bases unmatched to any gene: 4. CDR3 length: 14 amino acids. Germline V gene sequence: CDR1 MNHNY, CDR2 SVGAGI (reference sequence). This entry belongs to a study of blood T cell repertoires in COVID-19. Study summary: Acute-phase and convalescent COVID-19 samples originated in the United States, Italy and Spain.

The V and J genes are TRBV6-6 and TRBJ2-1; 7 positions match TRBD2. The receptor's source is a woman aged 80 or older with acute or convalescent COVID-19. Sequencing input: peripheral blood. CDR3 DNA sequence: TGTGCCAGCACTGCCGGGGGGTCCTACAATGAGCAGTTCTTC. Translated, it gives CASTAGGSYNEQFF.